This T cell receptor beta chain derives from a study of post-analysis software for immune sequencing data. Regarding the study as a whole: There were five TRBV segments more frequent in patients than controls, and TRBV5-6, TRBV5-1 and TRBV20-1 were among them.

After removal of 6 bases from V and 5 bases from J, the junction contained 12 bases not matched to a gene. CDR3 size: 15 residues. Unique molecular identifiers featured in each of the TCR beta cDNA libraries. TCRdb re-derived calls from the PCR reads in MiXCR, one entry per CDR3 protein. This table holds hundreds of thousands of distinct CDR3 sequences, around 40% found once. A remark on this clonotype: What it binds is unknown.

The sequence came from a girl aged 5-17 years with multiple sclerosis. The chain uses TRBV12-3 or TRBV12-4 and TRBJ2-7; 8 bases are a match to TRBD2. The specimen sequenced was blood. CDR3 DNA: TGTGCCAGCAGCCTTAGCGGGGCCGTCAAAAACGAGCAGTACTTC. Amino acids: CASSLSGAVKNEQYF.